The rows below give T cell receptor beta chains drawn from one sample of a study of radiotherapy plus CTLA-4 blockade in lung cancer. TCRdb keeps only in-frame clones here, not all; method: immunoSEQ multiplex PCR. The repertoire includes some 100,000 clones, about four fifths of them detected once, and just over 14% sits in the top ten. The input for sequencing was peripheral blood, taken from a patient treated with radiotherapy plus ipilimumab. These receptors originate from a human donor with non-small cell lung cancer that progressed on radiotherapy plus ipilimumab. CDR3s include the opening cysteine and the closing phenylalanine or tryptophan. D genes are given only for firm matches. Only some rows state a clone size, as once, few, many or a class for expanded clones.

size	J	D	V	CDR3	DNA
.	TRBJ1-5	.	TRBV12-2	CASRFLIPDSPDSNQPQHF	TGTGCAAGTCGCTTTCTTATACCGGACAGCCCGGATAGCAATCAGCCCCAGCATTTT
.	TRBJ1-3	.	TRBV15	CATSNRRGSSGNTIYF	TGTGCCACCAGCAACCGGAGGGGGAGCTCTGGAAACACCATATATTTT
.	TRBJ1-3	TRBD1	TRBV18	CASSPIDRATGNTIYF	TGTGCCAGCTCACCAATAGACAGGGCTACTGGAAACACCATATATTTT
.	TRBJ1-6	.	TRBV5-1	CASRPDSGINSPLHF	TGCGCCAGCAGACCGGACAGTGGGATAAATTCACCCCTCCACTTT
.	TRBJ1-5	TRBD1	TRBV7-2	CASSVQGSNQPQHF	TGTGCCAGCAGCGTACAGGGGAGTAATCAGCCCCAGCATTTT
.	TRBJ2-1	.	TRBV10-1	CASSPISGSYNEQFF	TGCGCCAGCAGCCCCATTTCGGGCTCCTACAATGAGCAGTTCTTC
.	TRBJ1-4	.	TRBV5-6	CASSLWGYNEKLFF	TGTGCCAGCAGCTTATGGGGCTATAATGAAAAACTGTTTTTT
.	TRBJ2-7	.	TRBV4-1	CASSQDSGAVYEQYF	TGCGCCAGCAGCCAAGATTCAGGAGCCGTCTACGAGCAGTACTTC
once	TRBJ2-3	TRBD2	TRBV29-1	CSVTGLAGGTDTQYF	TGCAGCGTCACCGGACTAGCGGGAGGCACAGATACGCAGTATTTT
.	TRBJ2-7	.	TRBV27	CASSPRIARSYEQYF	TGTGCCAGCAGTCCCCGAATAGCCCGGTCCTACGAGCAGTACTTC
once	TRBJ1-3	.	TRBV2	CASSAVQGNTIYF	TGTGCCAGCAGTGCAGTCCAGGGAAACACCATATATTTT
once	TRBJ1-5	.	TRBV10-3	CAISGTGGPQHF	TGTGCCATCTCTGGGACCGGGGGGCCCCAGCATTTT
.	TRBJ2-5	TRBD2	TRBV11-3	CASSLLAGEETQYF	TGTGCCAGCAGCTTACTAGCGGGAGAAGAGACCCAGTACTTC
.	TRBJ2-7	TRBD2	TRBV7-2	CASSLGASGVYEQYF	TGTGCCAGCAGCTTAGGGGCTAGCGGAGTCTACGAGCAGTACTTC
.	TRBJ2-1	.	TRBV5-1	CASSLEASWDEQFF	TGCGCCAGCAGCTTGGAGGCTAGCTGGGATGAGCAGTTCTTC
.	TRBJ1-2	.	TRBV19	CASSIGRGDYGYTF	TGTGCCAGTAGTATAGGTAGGGGAGACTATGGCTACACCTTC
once	TRBJ1-6	TRBD1	TRBV9	CASGTGERSPLHF	TGTGCCAGCGGTACAGGGGAAAGATCACCCCTCCACTTT
.	TRBJ1-2	TRBD1	TRBV30	CAWTTGGGFYNGYTF	TGTGCCTGGACCACAGGGGGCGGTTTTTATAACGGCTACACCTTC
.	TRBJ2-1	.	TRBV2	CASSTSYNEQFF	TGTGCCAGCAGCACTAGCTACAATGAGCAGTTCTTC
.	TRBJ1-1	.	TRBV7-3	CASSLRQNTEAFF	TGTGCCAGCAGCTTAAGACAAAACACTGAAGCTTTCTTT
once	TRBJ1-2	TRBD1	TRBV19	CASNHRGPTNYGYTF	TGTGCCAGTAACCACAGGGGGCCGACTAACTATGGCTACACCTTC
.	TRBJ2-3	.	TRBV9	CASSVAGVTDTQYF	TGTGCCAGCAGCGTAGCGGGCGTCACAGATACGCAGTATTTT
few	TRBJ2-1	.	TRBV29-1	CTAIGVDEQFF	TGCACCGCCATTGGGGTCGATGAGCAGTTCTTC